This T cell receptor beta chain was found in a study of shared clonotypes between healthy human individuals. Libraries were prepared by immunoSEQ multiplex PCR; TCRdb keeps only in-frame clonotypes and omits some of them. The sample lists hundreds of thousands of clones, about 96% occurring once. After removal of 6 bases from V and 6 bases from J, the junction contained 16 bases not matched to a gene. This CDR3 region has 16 residues. Germline V lookup: CDR1 MNHNY, CDR2 SVGAGI (reference sequence). CD45RO negativity and positive selection for CCR7 defined naive CD8 cells, a population that excluded terminally differentiated effector memory CD45RA+ cells.

The V and J genes are TRBV6-6 and TRBJ1-2; 7 bases align to TRBD1. The clonotype originates from a woman in her 30s in good health. Source material: naive CD8+ T cells sorted from blood. The chain's CDR3 is CASRGQSQSDGDGYTF. The CDR3 DNA follows: TGTGCCAGCAGGGGACAGTCGCAATCCGACGGAGATGGCTACACCTTC.